This T cell receptor beta chain was sequenced for a study of blood T cell repertoires in COVID-19. At the level of the study: Some COVID-19 samples were acute and others convalescent; all came from the United States, Italy and Spain. Sources were T cells, B-cell-depleted T cells, or PBMCs; the material itself was cDNA or gDNA.

The germline V gene has CDR1 SGDLS and CDR2 YYNGEE. The CDR3 runs 16 residues. The germline V and J ends were trimmed by 4 bases and 4 bases, with 20 bases remaining between them. How the authors handled the data: Scientists estimated how many nucleated cells there were by amplifying reference gene primers. Assay: immunoSEQ multiplex PCR; the TCRdb copy retains only in-frame clones and omits some. The V and J calls and clone size are taken from that table; D and trimming were inferred from the DNA. This table holds roughly 110,000 clones, around 83% found once. Sequenced input: peripheral blood. This sequence joins TRBV9 and TRBJ1-2, with D possibly being TRBD1 (5 bases). This receptor was taken from a man in his 70s with acute or convalescent COVID-19. The CDR3 DNA reads TGTGCCAGCAGCCCGTCGAATCGACAGAAAGGCTATGGCTACACCTTC. This sequence encodes CASSPSNRQKGYGYTF.